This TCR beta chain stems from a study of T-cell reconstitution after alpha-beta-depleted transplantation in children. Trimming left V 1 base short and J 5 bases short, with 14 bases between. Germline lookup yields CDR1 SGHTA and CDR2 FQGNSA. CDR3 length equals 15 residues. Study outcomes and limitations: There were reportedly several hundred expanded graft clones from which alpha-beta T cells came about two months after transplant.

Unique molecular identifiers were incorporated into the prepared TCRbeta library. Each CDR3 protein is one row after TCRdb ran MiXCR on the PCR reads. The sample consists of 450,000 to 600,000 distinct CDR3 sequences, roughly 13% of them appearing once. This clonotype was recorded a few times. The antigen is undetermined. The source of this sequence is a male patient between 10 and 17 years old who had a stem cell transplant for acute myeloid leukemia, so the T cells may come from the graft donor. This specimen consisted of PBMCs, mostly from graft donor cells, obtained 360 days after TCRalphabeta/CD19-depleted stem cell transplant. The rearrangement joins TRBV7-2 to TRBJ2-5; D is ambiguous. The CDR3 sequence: CASSLEGGSLETQYF. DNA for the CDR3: TGTGCCAGCAGCTTAGAGGGTGGTAGCCTTGAGACCCAGTACTTC.